The TCR beta chain under discussion was sequenced for a study of blood T cell repertoires in COVID-19. TCRdb keeps only in-frame clones here, not all; method: immunoSEQ multiplex PCR. This sample has some 240,000 clones; roughly 87% occur once, and the top ten carry 7.2%. This CDR3 spans 14 amino acids. Trimming at V came to 11 bases and at J to 5 bases, leaving 8 bases not matched to a gene. The germline CDR1 and CDR2 sequences are ENHRY and SYGVKD. Sequenced sample: peripheral blood. The chain couples TRBV10-3 to TRBJ2-3, with 12 bases matching TRBD2. This receptor was obtained from a man in his sixties who had recovered from COVID-19. This CDR3 is CAVRLAGERDTQYF. CDR3 sequence (DNA): TGTGCCGTTAGACTAGCGGGGGAGAGAGATACGCAGTATTTT.